This TCR beta chain is drawn from a study of OX40 agonist ivuxolimab in advanced cancers. For the study at large: Hepatocellular carcinoma, melanoma, renal cell or head and neck cancer affected the dose-escalation patients. Findings and limits, study-wide: Some nonresponders likewise displayed low normalized T-cell clonal expansion.

This clone was recorded only once. Antigen: not known. Data came from immunoSEQ multiplex PCR; TCRdb stores just in-frame clones and leaves some out. The sample records some 80,000 clones, about 85% being singletons. The sample was CD4+ or CD8+ T cells sorted from blood, taken in a trial of the OX40 agonist ivuxolimab. This TCR derives from an adult with an advanced solid tumor such as melanoma, head and neck, liver or kidney cancer.

CDR3 nucleotides: TGTGCCAGCAGTTACCAAGAAGTCTACACTGAAGCTTTCTTT. It yields the protein CASSYQEVYTEAFF. The chain uses TRBV6-5 and TRBJ1-1; D is undetermined. The CDR3 covers 14 residues. Germline V gene data show CDR1 as MNHEY and CDR2 as SVGAGI. V gave up 2 bases and J gave up 3 bases, with 10 bases separating them.